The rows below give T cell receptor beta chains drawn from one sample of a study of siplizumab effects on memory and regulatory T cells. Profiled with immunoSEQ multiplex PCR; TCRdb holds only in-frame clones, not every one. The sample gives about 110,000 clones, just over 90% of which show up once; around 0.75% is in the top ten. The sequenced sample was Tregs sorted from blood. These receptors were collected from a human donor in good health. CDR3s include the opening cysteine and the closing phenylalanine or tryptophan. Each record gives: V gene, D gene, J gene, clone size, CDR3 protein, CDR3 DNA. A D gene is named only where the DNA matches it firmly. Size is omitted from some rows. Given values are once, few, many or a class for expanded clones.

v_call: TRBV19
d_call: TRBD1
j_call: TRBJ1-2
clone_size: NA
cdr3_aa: CASSIESDRGGYTF
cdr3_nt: TGTGCCAGTAGTATAGAGTCGGACAGGGGCGGCTACACCTTC

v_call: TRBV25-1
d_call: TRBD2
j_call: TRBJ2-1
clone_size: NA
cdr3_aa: CASSDQGLAPYNEQFF
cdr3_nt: TGTGCCAGCAGTGATCAGGGACTAGCCCCCTACAATGAGCAGTTCTTC

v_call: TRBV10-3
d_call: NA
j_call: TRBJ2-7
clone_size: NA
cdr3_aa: CAISESWPLFYEQYF
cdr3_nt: TGTGCCATCAGTGAGTCCTGGCCACTTTTCTACGAGCAGTACTTC

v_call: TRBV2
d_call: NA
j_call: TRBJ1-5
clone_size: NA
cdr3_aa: CASSVEGSNQPQHF
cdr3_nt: TGTGCCAGCAGTGTAGAGGGAAGCAATCAGCCCCAGCATTTT

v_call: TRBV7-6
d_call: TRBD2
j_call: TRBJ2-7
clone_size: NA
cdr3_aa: CASSERGGPYEQYF
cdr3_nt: TGTGCCAGCAGCGAGCGGGGGGGCCCCTACGAGCAGTACTTC

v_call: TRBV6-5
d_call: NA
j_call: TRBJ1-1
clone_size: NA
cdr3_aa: CASRGRGATEAFF
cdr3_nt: TGTGCCAGCCGCGGGAGGGGGGCGACTGAAGCTTTCTTT

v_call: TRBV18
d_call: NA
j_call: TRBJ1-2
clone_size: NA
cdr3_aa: CASSPDQSYGYTF
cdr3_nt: TGTGCCAGCTCACCAGATCAGTCTTATGGCTACACCTTC

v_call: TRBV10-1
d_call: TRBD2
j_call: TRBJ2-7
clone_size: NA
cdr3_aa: CASSDHIAGGTYEQYF
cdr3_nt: TGCGCCAGCAGTGACCACATAGCGGGAGGGACCTACGAGCAGTACTTC

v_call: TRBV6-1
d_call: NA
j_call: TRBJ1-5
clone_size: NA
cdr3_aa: CASRVSNQPQHF
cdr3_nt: TGTGCCAGCAGGGTGAGCAATCAGCCCCAGCATTTT

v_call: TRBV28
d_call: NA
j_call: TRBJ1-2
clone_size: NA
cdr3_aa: CASSFPANYGYTF
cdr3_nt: TGTGCCAGCAGTTTTCCGGCTAACTATGGCTACACCTTC

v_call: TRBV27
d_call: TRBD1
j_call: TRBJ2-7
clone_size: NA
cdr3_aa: CASSSMQGASREQYF
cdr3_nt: TGTGCCAGCAGCTCCATGCAGGGGGCGAGTCGGGAGCAGTACTTC

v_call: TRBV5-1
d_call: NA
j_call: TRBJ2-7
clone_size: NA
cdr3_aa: CASRRRQDSYEQYF
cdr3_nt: TGCGCCAGCAGACGAAGACAGGACTCCTACGAGCAGTACTTC

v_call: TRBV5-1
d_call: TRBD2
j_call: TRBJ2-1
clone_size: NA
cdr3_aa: CASSSGLAGAYNEQFF
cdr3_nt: TGCGCCAGCAGCTCGGGACTAGCGGGAGCCTACAATGAGCAGTTCTTC

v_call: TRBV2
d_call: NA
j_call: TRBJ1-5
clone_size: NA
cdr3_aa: CASRAGSINQPQHF
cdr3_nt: TGTGCCAGCAGAGCTGGATCAATTAATCAGCCCCAGCATTTT

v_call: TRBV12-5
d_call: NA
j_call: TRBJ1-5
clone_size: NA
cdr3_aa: CASGPGTEPQPQHF
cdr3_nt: TGTGCTAGTGGCCCCGGGACCGAACCTCAGCCCCAGCATTTT

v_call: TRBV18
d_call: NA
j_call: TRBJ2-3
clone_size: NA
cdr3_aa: CASSAREDTQYF
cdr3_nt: TGTGCCAGCTCAGCGCGAGAGGATACGCAGTATTTT

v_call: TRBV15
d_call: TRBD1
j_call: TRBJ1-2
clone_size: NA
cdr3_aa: CATSGDRGSYTF
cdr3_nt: TGTGCCACCAGCGGGGACAGGGGAAGCTACACCTTC

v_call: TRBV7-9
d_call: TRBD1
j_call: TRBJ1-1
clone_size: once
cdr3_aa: CASSLWTGAIETEAFF
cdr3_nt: TGTGCCAGCAGCTTATGGACAGGGGCGATCGAGACTGAAGCTTTCTTT

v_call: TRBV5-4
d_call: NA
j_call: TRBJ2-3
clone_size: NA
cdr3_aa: CASSLGAAESTTDTQYF
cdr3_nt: TGTGCCAGCAGCTTGGGTGCAGCGGAGTCTACGACAGATACGCAGTATTTT

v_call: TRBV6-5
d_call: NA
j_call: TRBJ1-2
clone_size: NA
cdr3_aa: CASSRKVNYGYTF
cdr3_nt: TGTGCCAGCAGCCGCAAGGTTAACTATGGCTACACCTTC

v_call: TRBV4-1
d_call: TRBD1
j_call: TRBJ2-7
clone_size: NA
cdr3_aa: CASSPGRQGHEQYF
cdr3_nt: TGCGCCAGCAGCCCAGGCAGACAGGGGCACGAGCAGTACTTC

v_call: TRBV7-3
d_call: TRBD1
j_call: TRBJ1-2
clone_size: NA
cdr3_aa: CASSPGTGPYGYTF
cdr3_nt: TGTGCCAGCAGCCCTGGGACAGGGCCCTATGGCTACACCTTC

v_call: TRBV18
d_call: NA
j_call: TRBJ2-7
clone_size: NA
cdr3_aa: CASSPLRTDAYEQYF
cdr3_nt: TGTGCCAGCTCACCACTCCGGACAGATGCCTACGAGCAGTACTTC

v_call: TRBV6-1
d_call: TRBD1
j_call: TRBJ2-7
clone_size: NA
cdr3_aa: CASLPGTGLVNEQYF
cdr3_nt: TGTGCCAGCCTCCCCGGGACAGGGTTAGTAAACGAGCAGTACTTC

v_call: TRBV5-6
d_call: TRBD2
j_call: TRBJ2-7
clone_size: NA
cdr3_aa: CASSLSPAGGLYEQYF
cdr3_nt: TGTGCCAGCAGCTTGTCCCCCGCGGGGGGGCTCTACGAGCAGTACTTC

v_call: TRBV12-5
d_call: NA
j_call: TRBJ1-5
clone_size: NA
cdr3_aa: CASGDISPYQPQHF
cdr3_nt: TGTGCTAGTGGTGACATTTCCCCGTATCAGCCCCAGCATTTT

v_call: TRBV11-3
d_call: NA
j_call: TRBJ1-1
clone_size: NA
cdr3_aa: CASSSGQNTEAFF
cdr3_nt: TGTGCCAGCAGCTCTGGACAGAACACTGAAGCTTTCTTT

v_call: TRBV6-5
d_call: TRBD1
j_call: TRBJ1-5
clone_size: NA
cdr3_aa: CASRGQSNQPQHF
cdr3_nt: TGTGCCAGCAGGGGACAGAGCAATCAGCCCCAGCATTTT

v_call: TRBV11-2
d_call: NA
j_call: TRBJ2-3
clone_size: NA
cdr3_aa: CASRETDTQYF
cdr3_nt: TGTGCCAGCAGAGAAACAGATACGCAGTATTTT

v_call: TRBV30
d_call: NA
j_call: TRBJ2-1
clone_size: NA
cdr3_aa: CAWSVSGSYNEQFF
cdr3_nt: TGTGCCTGGAGCGTTAGCGGAAGCTACAATGAGCAGTTCTTC

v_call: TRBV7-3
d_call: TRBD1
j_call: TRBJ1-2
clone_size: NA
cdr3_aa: CASSRTGGANRGYTF
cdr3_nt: TGTGCCAGCAGCAGGACAGGGGGCGCAAATCGTGGCTACACCTTC

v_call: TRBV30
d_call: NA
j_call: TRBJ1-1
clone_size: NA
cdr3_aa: CAWSVNGGTEAFF
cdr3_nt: TGTGCCTGGAGTGTAAATGGAGGGACTGAAGCTTTCTTT

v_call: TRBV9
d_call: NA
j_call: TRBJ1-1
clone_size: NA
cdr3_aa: CASSVVTNTEAFF
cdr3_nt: TGTGCCAGCAGCGTAGTAACGAACACTGAAGCTTTCTTT

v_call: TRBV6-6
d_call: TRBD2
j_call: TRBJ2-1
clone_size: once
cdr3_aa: CASSSSGSMIEQFF
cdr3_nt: TGTGCCAGCAGTTCTAGCGGGAGTATGATTGAGCAGTTCTTC

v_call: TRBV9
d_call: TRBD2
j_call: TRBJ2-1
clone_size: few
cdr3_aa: CASSVGGRDYNEQFF
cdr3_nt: TGTGCCAGCAGCGTAGGCGGGAGGGATTACAATGAGCAGTTCTTC

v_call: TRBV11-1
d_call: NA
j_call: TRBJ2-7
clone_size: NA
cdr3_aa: CASRATGTYEQYF
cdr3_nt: TGTGCCAGCAGGGCTACAGGGACCTACGAGCAGTACTTC

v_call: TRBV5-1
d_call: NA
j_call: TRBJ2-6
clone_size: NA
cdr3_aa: CASSSGESWVLTF
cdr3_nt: TGCGCCAGCAGCTCCGGGGAGTCCTGGGTCCTGACTTTC

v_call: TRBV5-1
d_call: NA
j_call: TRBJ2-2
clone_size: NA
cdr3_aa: CASSLRDGELFF
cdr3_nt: TGCGCCAGCAGCTTGCGGGACGGGGAGCTGTTTTTT

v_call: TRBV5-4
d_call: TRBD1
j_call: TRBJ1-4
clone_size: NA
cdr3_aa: CASSLGTGGGYNEKLFF
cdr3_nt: TGTGCCAGCAGCTTGGGGACAGGGGGCGGATATAATGAAAAACTGTTTTTT

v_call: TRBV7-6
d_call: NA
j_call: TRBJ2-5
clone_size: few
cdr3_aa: CASSLRGVETQYF
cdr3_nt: TGTGCCAGCAGCTTAAGGGGGGTGGAGACCCAGTACTTC

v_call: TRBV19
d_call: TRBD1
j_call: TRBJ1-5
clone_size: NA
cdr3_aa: CASRDRANQPQHF
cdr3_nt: TGTGCCAGTAGAGACAGGGCGAATCAGCCCCAGCATTTT

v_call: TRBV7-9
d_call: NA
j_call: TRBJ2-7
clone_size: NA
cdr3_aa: CASSRVYADGAPYEQYF
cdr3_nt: TGTGCCAGCAGCCGGGTGTACGCGGATGGGGCGCCCTACGAGCAGTACTTC

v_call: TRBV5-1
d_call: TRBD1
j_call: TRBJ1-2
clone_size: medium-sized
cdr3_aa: CASSSGTAYGYTF
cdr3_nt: TGCGCCAGCAGCTCGGGGACAGCCTATGGCTACACCTTC

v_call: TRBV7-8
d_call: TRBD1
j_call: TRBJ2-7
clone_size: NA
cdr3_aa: CASSSWTGAYEQYF
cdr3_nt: TGTGCCAGCAGCTCGTGGACAGGGGCCTACGAGCAGTACTTC

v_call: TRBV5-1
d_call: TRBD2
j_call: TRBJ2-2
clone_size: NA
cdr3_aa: CASSLTSGRNTGELFF
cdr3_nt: TGCGCCAGCAGCCTGACTAGCGGGAGGAACACCGGGGAGCTGTTTTTT

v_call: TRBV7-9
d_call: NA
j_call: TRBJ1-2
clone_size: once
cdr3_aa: CASSLVSILLKGYTF
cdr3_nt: TGTGCCAGCAGCTTAGTCTCTATCCTATTGAAAGGCTACACCTTC

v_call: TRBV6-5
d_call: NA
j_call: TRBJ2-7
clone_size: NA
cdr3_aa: CASRVLSSYEQYF
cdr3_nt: TGTGCCAGCAGGGTACTGAGCTCCTACGAGCAGTACTTC

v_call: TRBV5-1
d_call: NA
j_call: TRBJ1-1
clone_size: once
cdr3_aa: CASSRGGTSNTEAFF
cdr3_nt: TGCGCCAGCAGCCGGGGTGGGACGTCCAACACTGAAGCTTTCTTT

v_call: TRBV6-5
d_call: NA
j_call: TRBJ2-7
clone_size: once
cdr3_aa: CASSHDREQYF
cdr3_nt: TGTGCCAGCAGTCACGACAGAGAGCAGTACTTC

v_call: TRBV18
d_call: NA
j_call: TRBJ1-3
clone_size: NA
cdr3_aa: CASSPQSGNTIYF
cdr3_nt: TGTGCCAGCTCACCACAGTCTGGAAACACCATATATTTT

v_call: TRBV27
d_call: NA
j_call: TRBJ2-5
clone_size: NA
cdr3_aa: CASSVQGRGGETQYF
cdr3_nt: TGTGCCAGCAGCGTACAGGGTAGGGGAGGAGAGACCCAGTACTTC

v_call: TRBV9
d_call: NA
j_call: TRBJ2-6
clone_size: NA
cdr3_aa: CASSVGNSRAGANVLTF
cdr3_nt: TGTGCCAGCAGCGTAGGAAATTCCAGGGCTGGGGCCAACGTCCTGACTTTC

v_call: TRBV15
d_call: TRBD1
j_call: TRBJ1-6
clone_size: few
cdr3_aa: CATSRVQGGDSPLHF
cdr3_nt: TGTGCCACCAGCAGGGTACAGGGGGGGGATTCACCCCTCCACTTT